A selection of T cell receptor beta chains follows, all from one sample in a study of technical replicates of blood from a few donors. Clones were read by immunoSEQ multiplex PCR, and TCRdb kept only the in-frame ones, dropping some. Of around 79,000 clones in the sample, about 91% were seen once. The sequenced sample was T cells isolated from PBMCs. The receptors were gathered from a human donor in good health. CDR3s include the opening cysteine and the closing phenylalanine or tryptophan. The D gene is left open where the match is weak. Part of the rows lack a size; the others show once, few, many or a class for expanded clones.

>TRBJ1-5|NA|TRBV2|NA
CASRLGLSNQPQHF
TGTGCCAGCAGGCTTGGACTGAGCAATCAGCCCCAGCATTTT
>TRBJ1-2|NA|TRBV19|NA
CASSMGFGTNYGYTF
TGTGCCAGTAGTATGGGGTTCGGGACAAACTATGGCTACACCTTC
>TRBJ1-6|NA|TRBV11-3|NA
CASSLRGSGDSPLHF
TGTGCCAGCAGCTTGCGGGGGTCGGGTGATTCACCCCTCCACTTT
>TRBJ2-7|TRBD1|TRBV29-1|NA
CSVGDSPYEQYF
TGCAGCGTTGGGGACAGCCCTTACGAGCAGTACTTC
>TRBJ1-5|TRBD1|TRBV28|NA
CASSLPPGQGSNQPQHF
TGTGCCAGCAGTTTACCCCCGGGACAGGGGAGCAATCAGCCCCAGCATTTT
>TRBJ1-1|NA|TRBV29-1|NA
CSVEDRGSRPEAFF
TGCAGCGTTGAAGATCGGGGATCTCGGCCTGAAGCTTTCTTT
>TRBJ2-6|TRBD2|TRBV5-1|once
CASSLRGWDSGANVLTF
TGCGCCAGCAGCCTGCGGGGGTGGGACTCTGGGGCCAACGTCCTGACTTTC
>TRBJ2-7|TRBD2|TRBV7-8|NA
CASTFPPGLAEFYEQYF
TGTGCCAGCACCTTCCCACCGGGACTAGCGGAATTCTACGAGCAGTACTTC
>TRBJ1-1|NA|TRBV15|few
CATSRDSGVSTEAFF
TGTGCCACCAGCAGAGATTCAGGGGTGAGCACTGAAGCTTTCTTT
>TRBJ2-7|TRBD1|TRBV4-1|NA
CASSQDEGGEAYEQYF
TGCGCCAGCAGCCAAGATGAAGGGGGCGAAGCCTACGAGCAGTACTTC
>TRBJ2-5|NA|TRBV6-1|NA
CASSEADYSLQETQYF
TGTGCCAGCAGTGAAGCGGATTACAGCCTCCAAGAGACCCAGTACTTC